The T cell receptor (beta chain) under discussion was sequenced for a study of shared clonotypes between healthy human individuals (dated by TCRdb to the early 2020s). In the study overall: The cohort comprised a couple of women and a few men aged 18 to 49 years. For each donor, CD4 naive and CD4 memory were each given three plates, CD8 naive was given two plates, and CD8 memory was given one plate. To estimate repertoire size and how much clonotype sharing occurs between individuals, the study deeply sequenced the blood TCR repertoires of five healthy adults. To increase sequencing depth and limit assay-specific biases, TCR repertoire library preparation and sequencing were carried out by different laboratories using diverse techniques. Per donor, leukapheresis produced somewhere between about 0.8 and 9 billion PBMCs. Findings and caveats that apply to the study as a whole: Naive subsets generally had larger estimated clonotype richness than memory subsets. The genetic and exposure-history diversity represented was limited by the small number of donors. Pairwise subsampling indicated that sequencing depth was expected to affect the degree of clonotype sharing among donors. Sampling was restricted to blood, and TCR repertoires in tissues likely differ from the TCR repertoires found in blood. Compared with non-shared clonotypes, the clonotypes found in all four sorted-subset donors had higher generation probabilities. Across four donors, approximately 5% of naive CD4, 3% to 4% of naive CD8, around 2.1% of memory CD4, and 0.4% to 0.45% of memory CD8 clonotypes were shared. Incomplete sequencing was indicated by rarefaction of sorted-subset datasets, despite the large sequencing depth.

Unmatched junction bases come to 8, with V trimmed by 6 bases and J by 5 bases. From the cysteine up to the phenylalanine, the CDR3 has a length of 15 residues. The entry retains the CDR3 DNA only, 45 bases that are in frame from base 1. The germline V gene provides CDR1 MDHEN and CDR2 SYDVKM. Using the deep immunoSEQ assay, multiplex PCR amplified TCR CDR3 regions from genomic DNA. Extracted genomic DNA from each cell subset was distributed evenly across all wells of several immunoSEQ 96-well plates, and each plate was treated as a replicate. For sorted subsets, each replicate PCR was loaded with approximately 200 ng genomic DNA, equivalent to 30,000 or so T cell genomes. Purified libraries were measured with a Qubit 3.0 fluorometer, size-checked on a Bioanalyzer 2100, and measured again with the KAPA Library Quantification kit. Every immunoSEQ 96-well plate was sequenced on a separate single-read 150-cycle Illumina NextSeq 550 flow cell. The source study handled its data this way. Because the immunoSEQ output included only junctional sequences and no quality scores, the filtering could not be the same as the filtering used for full-length reads. Sequences were annotated with PyIR, a Python wrapper for IgBLAST v1.9, and V/J genes and CDR3 were assigned using IMGT germline references. Reads were removed for weak V/J assignments (E-value above 1e-6), missing CDR3, stop codons, out-of-frame junctions, or ambiguous translated residues. V3J clonotypes were defined as sequences sharing an identical inferred V gene, J gene, and CDR3 amino acid sequence. The percentage overlap between two repertoires was calculated by dividing the number of shared unique clonotypes by the size of the smaller repertoire. Three approaches were used to assess repertoire richness: RTK rarefaction, the Chao1 estimator, and Recon v2.1 estimates of unobserved clonotypes. For all TCRbeta clonotypes obtained by the gDNA method from a few donors, generation probabilities were computed with OLGA. In its TCRdb copy, this immuneACCESS table keeps in-frame sequences only and misses some clones. Where compared with another copy, unresolved V genes explain less than half of these, and the others have no known cause. From that table come the V and J calls and clone size; the DNA was used to work out D and trimming. The sample profile shows hundreds of thousands of clones; roughly 98% of them were found once. The top ten hold less than 0.35% of the sample.

To note about this clone: Its antigen is currently not known. The record has no base qualities; no much larger clone is one base away.

CD8 naive samples were CD45RO-negative cells positively selected for CCR7, giving a CD45RA+CCR7+ population that excluded TemRA cells. The donors were healthy, HIV-negative adults with no recently reported acute infections or vaccinations. Every donor was a Caucasian adult living in Nashville, Tennessee, USA. Blood was obtained by leukapheresis, after which PBMCs were separated by Ficoll-Histopaque density gradient centrifugation and cryopreserved in liquid nitrogen vapor phase. Analytical flow cytometry was used to check the purity and quantity of each magnetically sorted T cell population. From each sorted fraction, genomic DNA was isolated and quantified by UV absorbance on a Nanodrop 2000c.

The TCR comes from a man between 25 and 39 years old in good health. The chain was built from TRBV28 and TRBJ1-5; 9 central nucleotides agree with TRBD1. Sequencing was done on a sample of naive CD8+ T cells sorted from blood. The cell subset or site label on this specimen signifies: CD45RA+CCR7+. The CDR3: CASSRRQGVDQPQHF. In nucleotides, the sequence is TGTGCCAGCAGCCGAAGACAGGGGGTTGATCAGCCCCAGCATTTT.